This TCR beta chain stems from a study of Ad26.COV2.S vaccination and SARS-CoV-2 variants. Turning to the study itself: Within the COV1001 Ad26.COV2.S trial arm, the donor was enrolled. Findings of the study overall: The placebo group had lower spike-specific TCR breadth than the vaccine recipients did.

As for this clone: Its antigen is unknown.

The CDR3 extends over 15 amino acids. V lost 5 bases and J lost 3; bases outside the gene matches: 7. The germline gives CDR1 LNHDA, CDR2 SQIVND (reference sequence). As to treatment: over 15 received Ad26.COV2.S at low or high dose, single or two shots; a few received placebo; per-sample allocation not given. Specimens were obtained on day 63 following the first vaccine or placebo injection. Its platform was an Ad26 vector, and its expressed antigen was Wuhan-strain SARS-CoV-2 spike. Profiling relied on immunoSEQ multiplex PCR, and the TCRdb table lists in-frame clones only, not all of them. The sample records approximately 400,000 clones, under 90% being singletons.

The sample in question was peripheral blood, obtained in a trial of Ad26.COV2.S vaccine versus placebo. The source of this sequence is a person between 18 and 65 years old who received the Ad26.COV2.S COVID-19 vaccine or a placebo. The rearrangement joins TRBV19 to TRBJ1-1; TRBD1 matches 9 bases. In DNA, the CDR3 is TGTGCCAGTAGTCCGATGACAGGGGGTTACACTGAAGCTTTCTTT. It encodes CASSPMTGGYTEAFF.